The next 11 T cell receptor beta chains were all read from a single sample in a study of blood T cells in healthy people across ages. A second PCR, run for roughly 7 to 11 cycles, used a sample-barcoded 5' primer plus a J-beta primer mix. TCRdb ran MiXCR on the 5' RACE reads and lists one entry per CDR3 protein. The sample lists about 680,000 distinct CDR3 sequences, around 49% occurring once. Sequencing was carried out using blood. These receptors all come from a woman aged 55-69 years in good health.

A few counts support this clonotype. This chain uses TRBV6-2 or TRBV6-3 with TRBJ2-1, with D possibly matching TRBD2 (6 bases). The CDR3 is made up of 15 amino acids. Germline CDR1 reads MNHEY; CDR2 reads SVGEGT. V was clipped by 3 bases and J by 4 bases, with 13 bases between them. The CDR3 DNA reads TGTGCCAGCAGTTATTTTAGCGGAAGTTACAATGAGCAGTTCTTC. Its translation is CASSYFSGSYNEQFF.

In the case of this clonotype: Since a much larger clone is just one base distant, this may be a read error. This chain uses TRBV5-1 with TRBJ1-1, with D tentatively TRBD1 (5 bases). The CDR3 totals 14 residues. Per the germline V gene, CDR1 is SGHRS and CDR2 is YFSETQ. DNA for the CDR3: TGCGCCAGCATTGATGACAGCATGAACACTGTAGCTTTCTTT. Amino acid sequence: CASIDDSMNTVAFF.

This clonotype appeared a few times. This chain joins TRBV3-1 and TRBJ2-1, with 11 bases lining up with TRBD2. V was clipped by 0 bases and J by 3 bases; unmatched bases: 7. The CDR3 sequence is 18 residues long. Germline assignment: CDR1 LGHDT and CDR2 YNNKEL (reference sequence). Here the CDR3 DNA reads TGTGCCAGCAGCCAAGATAGGGCTAGCGGGAGGCTCTACAATGAGCAGTTCTTC. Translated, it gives CASSQDRASGRLYNEQFF.

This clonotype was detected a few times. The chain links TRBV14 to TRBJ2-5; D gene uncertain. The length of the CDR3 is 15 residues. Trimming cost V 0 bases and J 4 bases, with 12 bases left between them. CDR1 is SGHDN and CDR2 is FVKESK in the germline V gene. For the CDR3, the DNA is TGTGCCAGCAGCCAAGATTTCCCCAGGAGAGAGACCCAGTACTTC. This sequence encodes CASSQDFPRRETQYF.

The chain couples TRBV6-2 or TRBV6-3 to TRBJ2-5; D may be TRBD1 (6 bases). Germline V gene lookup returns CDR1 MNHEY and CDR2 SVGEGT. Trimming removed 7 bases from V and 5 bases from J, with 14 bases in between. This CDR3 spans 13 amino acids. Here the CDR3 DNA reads TGTGCCAGCACCGGAACAGGGACGGAGACCCAGTACTTC. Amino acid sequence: CASTGTGTETQYF.

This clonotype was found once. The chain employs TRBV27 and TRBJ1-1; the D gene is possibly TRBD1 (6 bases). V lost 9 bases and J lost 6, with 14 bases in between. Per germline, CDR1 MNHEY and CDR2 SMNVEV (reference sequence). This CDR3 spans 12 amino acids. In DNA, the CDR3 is TGTGCCAGTGGGGGGGGGGGCCCTGAAGCTTTCTTT. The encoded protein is CASGGGGPEAFF.

CDR3 region: CASSFLDRERELFF. In DNA form, the CDR3 reads TGCGCCAGCAGCTTCCTGGACAGGGAACGGGAGCTGTTTTTT. V usage is TRBV5-1 and J usage is TRBJ2-2, with 8 positions matching TRBD1. Trimming cost V 2 bases and J 9 bases; bases outside gene matches: 6. The CDR3 consists of 14 residues. Germline V gene lookup returns CDR1 SGHRS and CDR2 YFSETQ.

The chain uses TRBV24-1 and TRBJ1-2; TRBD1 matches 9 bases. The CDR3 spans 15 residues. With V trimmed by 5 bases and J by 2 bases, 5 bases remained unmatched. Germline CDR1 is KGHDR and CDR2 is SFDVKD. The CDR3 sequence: CATSGGQGWNYGYTF. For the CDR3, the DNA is TGTGCCACCAGTGGGGGACAGGGCTGGAACTATGGCTACACCTTC.

This CDR3 reads CASSPAGFYEQYF. The CDR3 bases are TGTGCCAGCAGCCCAGCGGGGTTCTACGAGCAGTACTTC. The chain joins TRBV3-1 to TRBJ2-7; 7 nucleotides match TRBD2. Trimming at V came to 4 bases and at J to 3 bases, leaving 3 bases not matched to a gene. Germline values: CDR1 LGHDT, CDR2 YNNKEL (reference sequence). The CDR3 has 13 residues.

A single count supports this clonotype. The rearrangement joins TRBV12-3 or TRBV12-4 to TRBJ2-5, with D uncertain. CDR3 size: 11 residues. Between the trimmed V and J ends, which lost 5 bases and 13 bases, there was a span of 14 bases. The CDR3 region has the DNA TGTGCCAGCAGTAACGGACCAAGCACGTACTTC. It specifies CASSNGPSTYF.

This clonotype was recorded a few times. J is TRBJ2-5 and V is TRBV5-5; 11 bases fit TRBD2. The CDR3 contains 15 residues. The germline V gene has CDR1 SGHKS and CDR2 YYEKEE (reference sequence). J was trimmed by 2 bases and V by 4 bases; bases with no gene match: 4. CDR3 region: CASSGLAGQQETQYF. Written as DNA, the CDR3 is TGTGCCAGCAGCGGACTAGCGGGCCAACAAGAGACCCAGTACTTC. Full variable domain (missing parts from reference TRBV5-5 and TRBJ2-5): DAGVTQSPTHLIKTRGQQVTLRCSPISGHKSVSWYQQVLGQGPQFIFQYYEKEERGRGNFPDRFSARQFPNYSSELNVNALLLGDSALYLCASSGLAGQQETQYFGPGTRLLVL.